Many counts were recorded for the clone carrying this T cell receptor beta chain. Its antigen is unknown. This CDR3 is 14 amino acids long. Germline V gene data show CDR1 as SGHVS and CDR2 as FQNEAQ. The junction had 10 bases not matched to a gene; V was cut back by 11 bases and J by 8 bases. Template material for amplifying TCR beta CDR3 regions consisted of RNA transcripts. First-round RT-PCR targeting the TCR CDR3 was performed with the HTBI primer set. One entry per CDR3 protein results from TCRdb running MiXCR on the multiplex PCR reads. The sample has 690,000 or so distinct CDR3 sequences, over 15% seen once. This sample stems from a study of T cells in Graves' hyperthyroidism and ophthalmopathy. Overall study findings and caveats: A model of 13 V-J pairs discriminated ophthalmopathy from stable hyperthyroidism.

Predating any ophthalmopathy symptoms, the blood sample was taken at first hyperthyroidism diagnosis. A roughly 9.3 ml volume of fresh peripheral blood provided the PBMCs. This receptor was taken from a woman between 50 and 59 years old with Graves' hyperthyroidism that later progressed to Graves' ophthalmopathy. Source material: blood. The chain couples TRBV7-8 to TRBJ2-1, with 12 bases identical to TRBD2. The CDR3 spells CAATASGGADEQFF. CDR3 coding DNA: TGTGCCGCCACTGCTAGCGGGGGGGCCGATGAGCAGTTCTTC.